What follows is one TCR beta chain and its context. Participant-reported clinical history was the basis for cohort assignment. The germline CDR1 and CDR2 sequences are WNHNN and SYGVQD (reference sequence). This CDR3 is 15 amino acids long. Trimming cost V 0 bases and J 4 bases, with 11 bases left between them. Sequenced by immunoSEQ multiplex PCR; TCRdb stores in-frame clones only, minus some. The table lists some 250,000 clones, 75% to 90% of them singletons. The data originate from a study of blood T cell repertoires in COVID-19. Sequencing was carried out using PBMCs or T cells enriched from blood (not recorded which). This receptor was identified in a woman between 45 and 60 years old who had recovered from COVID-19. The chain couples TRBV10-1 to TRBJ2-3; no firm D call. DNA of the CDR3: TGCGCCAGCAGTGAGTCAGGCAGAGAGGCAGATACGCAGTATTTT. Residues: CASSESGREADTQYF.